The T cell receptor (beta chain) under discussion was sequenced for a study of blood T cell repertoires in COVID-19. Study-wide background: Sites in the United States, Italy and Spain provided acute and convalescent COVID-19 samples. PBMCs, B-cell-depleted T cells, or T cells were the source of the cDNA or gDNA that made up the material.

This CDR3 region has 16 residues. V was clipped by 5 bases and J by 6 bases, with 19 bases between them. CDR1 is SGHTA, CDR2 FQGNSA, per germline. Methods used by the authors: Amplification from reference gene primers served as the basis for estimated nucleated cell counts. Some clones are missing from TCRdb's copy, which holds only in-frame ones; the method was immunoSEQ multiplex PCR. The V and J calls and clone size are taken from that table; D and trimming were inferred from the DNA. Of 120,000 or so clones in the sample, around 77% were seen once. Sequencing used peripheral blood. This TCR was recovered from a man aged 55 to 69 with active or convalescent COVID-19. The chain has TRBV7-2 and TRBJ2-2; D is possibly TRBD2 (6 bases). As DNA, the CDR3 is TGTGCCAGCAGCCCTCCGTGGGGGGTAAACCCCGGGGAGCTGTTTTTT. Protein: CASSPPWGVNPGELFF. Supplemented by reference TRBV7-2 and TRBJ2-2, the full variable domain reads GAGVSQSPSNKVTEKGKDVELRCDPISGHTALYWYRQSLGQGLEFLIYFQGNSAPDKSGLPSDRFSAERTGGSVSTLTIQRTQQEDSAVYLCASSPPWGVNPGELFFGEGSRLTVL.